These T cell receptor beta chains were read from a single sample in a study of OX40 agonist ivuxolimab in advanced cancers. Libraries were prepared by immunoSEQ multiplex PCR; TCRdb keeps only in-frame clonotypes and omits some of them. The sample contains approximately 90,000 clones, roughly 87% of which appear only once. This material consisted of CD4+ or CD8+ T cells sorted from blood, taken in a trial of the OX40 agonist ivuxolimab. Receptors originate from an adult with an advanced solid tumor such as melanoma, head and neck, liver or kidney cancer. Each CDR3 is given without its conserved first and last residue.

>TRBV5-4|TRBJ1-5
ASSLAGTGANQPQH
>TRBV5-1|TRBJ2-1
ASSLLGLAWDEQF
>TRBV2|TRBJ1-4
ASSPTTGTNEKLF
>TRBV5-1|TRBJ2-1
ASSLGGGSYNEQF
>TRBV27|TRBJ1-2
ASSLSPQDRVGYGYT
>TRBV30|TRBJ2-1
AWSPQGSFGNEQF
>TRBV9|TRBJ2-3
ASNTRDRGTDTQY
>TRBV7-2|TRBJ1-2
ASSAQAYYGYT
>TRBV9|TRBJ2-3
ASSITSTDTQY
>TRBV11-2|TRBJ1-4
ASSLDLVEKLF
>TRBV7-2|TRBJ2-1
ASRLEAVSYNEQF
>TRBV11-3|TRBJ2-3
ASSLGHDSDTQY
>TRBV29-1|TRBJ1-2
SVEGDDGPYGYT
>TRBV7-2|TRBJ1-2
ASSLVGGRTNYGYT
>TRBV11-1|TRBJ2-7
ASSPRAGAQNEQY
>TRBV7-9|TRBJ1-1
ASSSSDRGSGTEAF
>TRBV5-4|TRBJ2-7
ASSARDGDYEQY
>TRBV15|TRBJ2-7
ATSRERGTGGSYEQY
>TRBV10-1|TRBJ2-1
ASSEPRTSGSHVSSYNEQF
>TRBV9|TRBJ1-2
ASSREMDRFGGYT
>TRBV9|TRBJ1-1
ASSVVPSRGTEAF
>TRBV10-3|TRBJ2-5
AIRTGLAMETQY
>TRBV11-2|TRBJ2-7
ASSPQPGLVVKQY
>TRBV30|TRBJ1-2
AWSVRLHGYT
>TRBV29-1|TRBJ2-7
SVEDGSRSLQY
>TRBV9|TRBJ2-5
ASSVGEQETQY
>TRBV2|TRBJ1-5
ASSEGGQPQH
>TRBV28|TRBJ2-1
ASSLDVGLSLNEQF
>TRBV19|TRBJ2-3
ASSITVAGGTDTQY
>TRBV27|TRBJ2-3
ASSLDRGSDTQY
>TRBV21-1|TRBJ1-3
ASSNGMDSSGNTIY
>TRBV9|TRBJ1-1
ASSFEGNTEAF
>TRBV28|TRBJ1-2
ASGRTQNYGYT
>TRBV7-2|TRBJ2-7
ASSLGWAYEQY
>TRBV6-5|TRBJ1-2
ASSGQGGYGYT
>TRBV19|TRBJ1-4
ASSTRTGGNEKLF
>TRBV7-3|TRBJ2-2
ASSPGTGSNTGELF
>TRBV30|TRBJ1-3
AWRRSGNTIY
>TRBV28|TRBJ1-1
ASGTLNTEAF
>TRBV7-8|TRBJ2-2
ASSLVAGAGELF
>TRBV6-7|TRBJ2-3
ASSWDSTDTQY
>TRBV7-2|TRBJ2-5
ASSPGLAGGQETQY